The entry below describes one T cell receptor beta chain. This entry belongs to a study of blood T cell repertoires in COVID-19. Overall study context: Researchers got acute and convalescent COVID-19 samples from the United States, Italy and Spain. In each case, the material was cDNA or gDNA derived from T cells, B-cell-depleted T cells, or PBMCs.

The J segment lost 3 bases and the V segment lost 5 bases, leaving 6 bases of the junction unmatched. The CDR3 length is 14 residues. Germline CDR1 reads SGHTA; CDR2 reads FQGNSA. In the study's own analysis: Estimation of nucleated cell counts was performed using reference gene primer amplification. The protocol was immunoSEQ multiplex PCR, while the TCRdb copy is restricted to in-frame clones and leaves out a portion. V and J calls and clone size follow that table, whereas D and trimming were derived from the DNA. Among 70,000 or so clones listed, around 91% were seen once. The receptor was isolated from a human donor in a cohort sampled during active COVID-19. Sequencing used peripheral blood. V is TRBV7-2 and J is TRBJ2-7; TRBD1 aligns across 8 bases. The CDR3 sequence: CASSPGTGIYEQYF. CDR3 bases: TGTGCCAGCAGCCCCGGGACAGGTATCTACGAGCAGTACTTC. Full variable domain (missing parts from reference TRBV7-2 and TRBJ2-7): GAGVSQSPSNKVTEKGKDVELRCDPISGHTALYWYRQSLGQGLEFLIYFQGNSAPDKSGLPSDRFSAERTGGSVSTLTIQRTQQEDSAVYLCASSPGTGIYEQYFGPGTRLTVT.